A single sample is the source of the 13 T cell receptor beta chains below, sequenced in a study of high-grade serous ovarian cancer treatment subgroups. Tumor tissue was taken before any definitive surgery or chemotherapy was given. Repertoires were generated with immunoSEQ multiplex PCR, while TCRdb's copy carries only in-frame clones and drops some. This sample has about 5,200 clones, with about three quarters found just once. The sample was tumor tissue. The receptors were gathered from a human donor with high-grade serous ovarian cancer.

The J gene is TRBJ1-1, the V gene TRBV18, with D possibly TRBD1 on 5 matching bases. Trimming shortened V by 4 bases and J by 11 bases, and 11 bases separated the two germline ends. CDR3 size: 11 residues. Germline V gene data show CDR1 as KGHSH and CDR2 as LQKENI. The CDR3 DNA sequence: TGTGCCAGCTCACTCGGGACTAGGGCTTTCTTT. This translates into CASSLGTRAFF. Complete variable domain (other parts from reference TRBV18 and TRBJ1-1): NAGVMQNPRHLVRRRGQEARLRCSPMKGHSHVYWYRQLPEEGLKFMVYLQKENIIDESGMPKERFSAEFPKEGPSILRIQQVVRGDSAAYFCASSLGTRAFFGQGTRLTVV.

The genes are TRBV5-4 and TRBJ1-2; D not certain. The CDR3 contains 13 residues. Trimming stripped 3 bases from V and 12 bases from J, with 18 bases between. The germline CDR1 and CDR2 sequences are SGHNT and YYREEE (reference sequence). The CDR3: CASSSVGLAPHTF. CDR3 bases: TGTGCCAGCAGCTCCGTCGGTCTTGCTCCCCACACCTTC.

The rearrangement links TRBV7-2 to TRBJ2-6; D remains unclear. Looked up from germline, CDR1 is SGHTA and CDR2 is FQGNSA. Trimming took 2 bases from V and 2 from J, leaving 7 bases between them. This CDR3 spans 15 amino acids. The CDR3 region has the DNA TGTGCCAGCAGCTTATTGCAGGCTGGGGCCAACGTCCTGACTTTC. Amino acids: CASSLLQAGANVLTF.

By frequency in the sample, this clone is large. The CDR3 spells CGSVGTGLSEQYF. CDR3 nucleotides: TGTGGTTCGGTCGGGACAGGTCTTTCCGAGCAGTACTTC. The chain joins TRBV6-1 to TRBJ2-7; 8 bases align to TRBD1. There are 13 residues in the CDR3. Germline V gives CDR1 MNHNS, CDR2 SASEGT.

The chain employs TRBV10-1 and TRBJ2-5; D unclear. Near its end, the DNA agrees better with TRBJ2-7, so the J call may be wrong. The CDR3 has 17 amino acids. CDR1 and CDR2 from the germline V gene are WNHNN and SYGVQD (reference sequence). CDR3 in amino acids: CASQRVVPFRSSYEQYF. CDR3 nucleotide sequence: TGCGCCAGTCAACGGGTCGTACCATTTAGGAGCTCCTACGAGCAGTACTTC.

This chain connects TRBV5-5 to TRBJ1-2; 11 bases are shared with TRBD1. The length of the CDR3 is 14 residues. Per the germline V gene, CDR1 is SGHKS and CDR2 is YYEKEE (reference sequence). V lost 4 bases, J lost 8 bases, and 7 bases stayed unmatched. The CDR3 region has the DNA TGTGCCAGCAGCCGAGGACAGGGGGCAGGGGGCTACACCTTC. Its protein is CASSRGQGAGGYTF.

The chain recombines TRBV5-1 with TRBJ2-3; 14 bases are a match to TRBD2. CDR1 and CDR2 (germline): SGHRS, YFSETQ. CDR3 size: 18 residues. Losses at the gene ends were 5 bases for V and 6 bases for J; bases not matched to a gene: 14. CDR3 sequence (DNA): TGCGCCAGCAGGTGGACTAGCGGGGGGTCTGGTATTGGGGATACGCAGTATTTT. Its protein product is CASRWTSGGSGIGDTQYF.

The sample holds a few counts of this clone. This sequence joins TRBV7-6 and TRBJ1-6; D unresolved. CDR1 and CDR2 (germline): SGHVS, FNYEAQ. Trimming pared 1 base from V and 5 bases from J, leaving 15 bases between. This CDR3 has 17 residues. The CDR3 DNA reads as TGTGCCAGCAGCTTAGGATCCCGGGTGGGGAATAATTCACCCCTCCACTTT. Protein product: CASSLGSRVGNNSPLHF.

V and J are TRBV6-6 and TRBJ1-1; no clear D. V was cut by 6 bases and J by 4 bases, with 15 bases left in between. Germline V CDR1 and CDR2: MNHNY, SVGAGI (reference sequence). The CDR3 runs 14 residues. CDR3 DNA sequence: TGTGCCAGCAGCCCAAATTACATTAGCACTGAAGCTTTCTTT. The encoded protein is CASSPNYISTEAFF.

The chain employs TRBV19 and TRBJ1-6, with D perhaps TRBD1 (6 bases). Trimming took off 3 bases at V and 8 bases at J, with 14 bases between the two ends. The CDR3 has 15 amino acids. The germline CDR1 and CDR2 sequences are LNHDA and SQIVND (reference sequence). In DNA, the CDR3 is TGTGCCAGTAGTATCGACAGGAGATTAGATTCACCCCTCCACTTT. Protein product: CASSIDRRLDSPLHF.

J is TRBJ2-5 and V is TRBV27; possibly TRBD1 for D (6 bases). The V gene lost 8 bases and the J gene lost 4 bases, with 14 bases spanning the gap. The CDR3 runs 13 residues. Germline V gene lookup returns CDR1 MNHEY and CDR2 SMNVEV (reference sequence). CDR3 protein: CASRSHRVETQYF. Written as DNA, the CDR3 is TGTGCCAGCCGAAGCCACAGGGTAGAGACCCAGTACTTC.

The V gene is TRBV10-3, the J gene TRBJ1-2; D is perhaps TRBD1 (6 bases). The V end was cut by 5 bases, the J end by 3 bases, with 13 bases between. The CDR3 is made up of 14 amino acids. CDR1 and CDR2 from the germline V gene are ENHRY and SYGVKD. CDR3 in DNA: TGTGCCATCAGTAGACAGGTAGATGACTATGGCTACACCTTC. Translation: CAISRQVDDYGYTF.

The chain couples TRBV29-1 to TRBJ2-2; D is uncertain. Trimming pared 7 bases from V and 8 bases from J, leaving 26 bases between. The CDR3 runs to 16 residues. From germline, CDR1 is SQVTM and CDR2 ANQGSEA. Here the CDR3 DNA reads TGCAGCGCCCTGGATTCTGGCAGATCGTCCGGGGGGGAGCTGTTTTTT. Translation gives CSALDSGRSSGGELFF.